This T cell receptor (beta chain) came from a study of radiotherapy plus CTLA-4 blockade in lung cancer. Overall study: Objective response rate was about 20%; disease control rate, approximately 30%.

Points from the study as a whole: Blood saw expansion of tumor-derived TCR clones after radiotherapy plus ipilimumab. Early clone dynamics of blood T cells, plus interferon-beta, reportedly predicted response best.

TCRdb's copy holds only in-frame clones and misses some; the assay was immunoSEQ multiplex PCR. This sample has approximately 38,000 clones, with around 86% found just once. Unmatched junction bases numbered 4, after V lost 4 bases and J lost 4 bases. CDR1 is SGHDT and CDR2 is YYEEEE in the germline V gene. This CDR3 contains 15 residues. This clone was picked up a small number of times. Antigen unknown. The input for sequencing was peripheral blood, taken from a patient treated with radiotherapy plus ipilimumab. J is TRBJ2-3 and V is TRBV5-6, with 12 bases fitting TRBD2. The receptor was derived from a human donor with non-small cell lung cancer whose response to radiotherapy plus ipilimumab could not be evaluated. The CDR3 coding sequence is TGTGCCAGCAGCATTCTAGCGGGGGGGGCAGATACGCAGTATTTT. Residues: CASSILAGGADTQYF.